A selection of T cell receptor beta chains follows, all from one sample in a study of CD8+CD57+ T cells in acquired aplastic anemia. TCRdb reprocessed the reads via MiXCR and lists one record per CDR3 protein. The profile shows over 150,000 distinct CDR3 sequences, 48% of them singletons. Specimen: sorted CD4+, CD8+, or CD8+CD57+ T cells (not recorded which) from PBMCs. The receptors shown here come from a human donor with aplastic anemia. Each CDR3 is given with its conserved first and last residue. The D gene is left open where the match is weak. For some rows the clone size is stated as once, few or many, or as a class when expanded; others skip it.

v_call	j_call	clone_size	d_call	cdr3_aa	cdr3_nt
TRBV24-1	TRBJ1-2	.	TRBD1	CATSGTGANGYTF	TGTGCCACCAGTGGTACAGGGGCGAATGGCTACACCTTC
TRBV2	TRBJ2-3	many	TRBD1	CASSTQGAARDTQYF	TGTGCCAGCAGTACACAGGGGGCGGCCCGTGATACGCAGTATTTT
TRBV12-3/TRBV12-4	TRBJ2-5	.	.	CASKGDQETQYF	TGTGCCAGCAAGGGGGATCAAGAGACCCAGTACTTC
TRBV7-9	TRBJ1-6	.	TRBD1	CASSPTGTVGSPLHF	TGTGCCAGCAGCCCTACCGGGACAGTAGGTTCACCCCTCCACTTT
TRBV11-1	TRBJ1-2	many	.	CASSSTGSRKLYGYTF	TGTGCCAGCAGCTCGACAGGCTCGAGGAAACTATATGGCTACACCTTC
TRBV20-1	TRBJ2-1	.	TRBD2	CSARDVTSNNEQFF	TGCAGTGCTAGAGATGTGACTAGCAACAATGAGCAGTTCTTC
TRBV20-1	TRBJ1-6	.	TRBD1	CSARDRNSPLHF	TGCAGTGCTCGGGACAGAAATTCACCCCTCCACTTT
TRBV6-1	TRBJ2-7	few	.	CASRTPDGDYEQYF	TGTGCCAGCAGGACCCCGGACGGGGACTACGAGCAGTACTTC
TRBV19	TRBJ2-3	few	TRBD2	CASSIGTSGLFTDTQYF	TGTGCCAGTAGTATAGGCACTAGCGGGTTATTCACAGATACGCAGTATTTT
TRBV4-1	TRBJ2-1	.	.	CASSRDHSLVGTWDEQFF	TGCGCCAGCAGCCGAGACCATTCCTTGGTCGGAACGTGGGATGAGCAGTTCTTC
TRBV2	TRBJ2-7	many	.	CASSDVRGYGYEQYF	TGTGCCAGCAGTGACGTCAGGGGATATGGGTACGAGCAGTACTTC
TRBV20-1	TRBJ2-1	many	.	CSAKMGRHNEQFF	TGCAGTGCCAAAATGGGGCGTCACAATGAGCAGTTCTTC
TRBV6-2/TRBV6-3	TRBJ1-1	.	.	CASSPIDLNTEAFF	TGTGCCAGCAGTCCGATTGACCTGAACACTGAAGCTTTCTTT
TRBV2	TRBJ2-1	many	.	CASSESGFSYNEQFF	TGTGCCAGCAGTGAAAGCGGATTCTCCTACAATGAGCAGTTCTTC
TRBV2	TRBJ1-2	.	TRBD1	CASTLDRRGYIF	TGTGCCAGCACCCTGGACAGGCGCGGCTACATCTTC
TRBV7-9	TRBJ2-7	.	.	CASSSKAYEQYF	TGTGCCAGCAGCTCTAAAGCCTACGAGCAGTACTTC
TRBV19	TRBJ2-1	.	.	CASRLGGGGDNEQFF	TGTGCCAGTAGGTTGGGGGGCGGGGGAGACAATGAGCAGTTCTTC
TRBV10-1	TRBJ2-3	.	.	CASIEGAGRNDTQYF	TGCGCCAGCATCGAAGGGGCAGGTAGGAACGATACGCAGTATTTT
TRBV15	TRBJ1-5	.	.	CASSFYGDSNQPQHF	TGTGCCAGCAGCTTCTACGGGGATAGCAATCAGCCCCAGCATTTT
TRBV2	TRBJ2-7	.	TRBD1	CASSQDRGWKQYF	TGCGCCAGCAGCCAAGACAGGGGGTGGAAGCAGTACTTC
TRBV2	TRBJ2-7	many	.	CASSVEVSNYEQYF	TGTGCCAGCAGTGTGGAGGTCAGCAACTACGAGCAGTACTTC
TRBV18	TRBJ1-5	.	TRBD1	CASSRDRGGNQPQHF	TGTGCCAGCTCCCGGGACAGGGGTGGCAATCAGCCCCAGCATTTT
TRBV20-1	TRBJ2-7	.	.	CSARTGGGDRAYEQYF	TGCAGTGCAAGGACGGGCGGCGGGGACCGAGCCTACGAGCAGTACTTC
TRBV20-1	TRBJ2-1	many	.	CSAVAGTRNEQFF	TGCAGTGCTGTCGCGGGGACAAGAAATGAGCAGTTCTTC
TRBV19	TRBJ1-2	many	TRBD1	CASSGQVGSYGYTF	TGTGCCAGTAGCGGACAGGTAGGATCATATGGCTACACCTTC
TRBV5-1	TRBJ2-5	once	TRBD2	CASSLDPSSGSGETQYF	TGCGCCAGCAGCTTGGATCCCTCTAGCGGGAGTGGAGAGACCCAGTACTTC
TRBV7-3	TRBJ1-6	.	.	CASSLLPPSSPLHF	TGTGCCAGCAGCTTACTTCCGCCTTCTTCACCCCTCCACTTT
TRBV25-1	TRBJ2-7	.	.	CASSDHDSGYEQYF	TGTGCCAGCAGTGATCACGATTCCGGCTACGAGCAGTACTTC
TRBV7-8	TRBJ2-7	few	.	CASSLPDSPEQYF	TGTGCCAGCAGCTTACCTGACAGCCCCGAGCAGTACTTC
TRBV20-1	TRBJ2-2	once	TRBD2	CSARDLMGLAGVANTGELFF	TGCAGTGCTAGAGATTTGATGGGACTAGCGGGGGTAGCGAACACCGGGGAGCTGTTTTTT
TRBV7-9	TRBJ1-2	.	.	CASSLQGRTGYTF	TGTGCCAGCAGCTTACAGGGCAGGACGGGCTACACCTTC
TRBV24-1	TRBJ2-1	few	.	CATRGAGNEQFF	TGTGCCACCCGGGGGGCAGGGAATGAGCAGTTCTTC